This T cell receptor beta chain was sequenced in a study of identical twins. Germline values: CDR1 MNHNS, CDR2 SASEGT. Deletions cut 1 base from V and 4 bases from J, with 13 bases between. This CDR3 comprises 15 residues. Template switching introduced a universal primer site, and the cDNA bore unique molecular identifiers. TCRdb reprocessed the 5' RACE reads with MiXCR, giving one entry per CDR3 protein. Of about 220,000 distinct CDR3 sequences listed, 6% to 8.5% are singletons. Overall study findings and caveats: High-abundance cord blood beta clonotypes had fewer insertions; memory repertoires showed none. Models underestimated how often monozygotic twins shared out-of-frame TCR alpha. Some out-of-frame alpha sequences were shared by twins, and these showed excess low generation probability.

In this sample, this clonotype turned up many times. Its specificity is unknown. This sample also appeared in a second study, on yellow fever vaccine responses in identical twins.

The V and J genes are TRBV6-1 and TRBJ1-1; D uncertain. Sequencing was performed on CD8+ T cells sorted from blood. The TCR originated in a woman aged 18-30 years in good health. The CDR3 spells CASSEGVGRFTEAFF. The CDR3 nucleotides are TGTGCCAGCAGTGAAGGAGTCGGGCGGTTCACTGAAGCTTTCTTT.